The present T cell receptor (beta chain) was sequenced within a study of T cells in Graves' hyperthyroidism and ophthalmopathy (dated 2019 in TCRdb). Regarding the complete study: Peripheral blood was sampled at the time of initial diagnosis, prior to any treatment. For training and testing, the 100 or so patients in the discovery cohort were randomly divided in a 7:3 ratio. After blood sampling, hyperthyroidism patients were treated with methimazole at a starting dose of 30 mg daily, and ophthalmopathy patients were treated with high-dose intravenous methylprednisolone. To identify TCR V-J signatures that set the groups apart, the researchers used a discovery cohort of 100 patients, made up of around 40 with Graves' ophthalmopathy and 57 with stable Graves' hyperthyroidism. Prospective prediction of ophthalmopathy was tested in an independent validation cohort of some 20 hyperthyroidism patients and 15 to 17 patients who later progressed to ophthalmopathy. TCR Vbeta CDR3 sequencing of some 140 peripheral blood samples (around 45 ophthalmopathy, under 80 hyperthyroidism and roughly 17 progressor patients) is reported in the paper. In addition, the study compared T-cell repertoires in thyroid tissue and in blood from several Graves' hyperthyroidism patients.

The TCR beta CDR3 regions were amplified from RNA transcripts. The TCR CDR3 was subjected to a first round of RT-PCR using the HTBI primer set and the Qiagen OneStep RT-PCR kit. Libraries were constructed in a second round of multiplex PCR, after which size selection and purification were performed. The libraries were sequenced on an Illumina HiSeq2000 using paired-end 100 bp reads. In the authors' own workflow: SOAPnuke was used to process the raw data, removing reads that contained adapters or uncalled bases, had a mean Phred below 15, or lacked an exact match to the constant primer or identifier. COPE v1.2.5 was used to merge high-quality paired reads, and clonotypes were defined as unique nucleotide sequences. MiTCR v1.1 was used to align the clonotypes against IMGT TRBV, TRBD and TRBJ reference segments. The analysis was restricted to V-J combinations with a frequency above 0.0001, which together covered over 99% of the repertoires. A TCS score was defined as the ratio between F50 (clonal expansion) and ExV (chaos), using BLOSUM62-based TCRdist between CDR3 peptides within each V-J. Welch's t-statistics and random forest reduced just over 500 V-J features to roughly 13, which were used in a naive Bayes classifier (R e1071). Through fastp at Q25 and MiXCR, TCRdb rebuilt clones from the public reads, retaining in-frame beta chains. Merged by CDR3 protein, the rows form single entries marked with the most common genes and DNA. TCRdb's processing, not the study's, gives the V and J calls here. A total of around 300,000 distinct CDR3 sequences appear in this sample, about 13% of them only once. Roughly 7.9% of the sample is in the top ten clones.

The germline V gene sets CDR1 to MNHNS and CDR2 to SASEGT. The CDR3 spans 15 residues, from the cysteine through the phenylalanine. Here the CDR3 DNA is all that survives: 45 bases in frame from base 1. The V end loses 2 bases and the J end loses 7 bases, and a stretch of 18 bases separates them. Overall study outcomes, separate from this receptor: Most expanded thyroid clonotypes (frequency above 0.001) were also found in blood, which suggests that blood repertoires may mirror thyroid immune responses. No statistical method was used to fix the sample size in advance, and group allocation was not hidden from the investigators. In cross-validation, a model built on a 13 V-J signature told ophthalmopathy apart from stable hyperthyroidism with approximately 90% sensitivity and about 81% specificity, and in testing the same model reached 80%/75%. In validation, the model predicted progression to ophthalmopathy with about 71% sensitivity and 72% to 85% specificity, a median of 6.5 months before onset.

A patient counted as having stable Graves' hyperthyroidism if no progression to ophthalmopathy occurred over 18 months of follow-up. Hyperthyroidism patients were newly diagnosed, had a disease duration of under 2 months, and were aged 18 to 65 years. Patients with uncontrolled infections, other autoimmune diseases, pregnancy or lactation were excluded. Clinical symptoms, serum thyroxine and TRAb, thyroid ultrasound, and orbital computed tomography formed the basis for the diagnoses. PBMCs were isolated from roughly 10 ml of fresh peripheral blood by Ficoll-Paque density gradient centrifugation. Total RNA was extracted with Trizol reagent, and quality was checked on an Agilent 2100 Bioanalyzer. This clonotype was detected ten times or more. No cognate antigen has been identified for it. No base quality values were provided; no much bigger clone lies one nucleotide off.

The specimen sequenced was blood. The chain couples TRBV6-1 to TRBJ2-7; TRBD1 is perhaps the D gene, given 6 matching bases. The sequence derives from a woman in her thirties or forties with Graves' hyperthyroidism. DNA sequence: TGTGCCAGCAGTGAATTTGGTCCAGGGGAAGGAGAGCAGTACTTC. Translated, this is CASSEFGPGEGEQYF.